A selection of T cell receptor beta chains follows, all from one sample in a study of cytomegalovirus exposure and HLA in healthy donors. Measured with immunoSEQ multiplex PCR; TCRdb has only the in-frame clones, and not every one. Of 120,000 to 150,000 clones listed, less than 85% are singletons. The sample consisted of PBMCs. The receptors originated from a man aged 40-49 years in good health and CMV-seropositive. Each CDR3 is given with its conserved first and last residue. Not every row has a clone size; where given, it reads once, few, many or a size class.

CDR3 protein,clone size,J gene,V gene
CASSSRAPTQETQYF,-,TRBJ2-5,TRBV2
CASRTSERSYEQYF,-,-,TRBV5-1
CASSSQTGGGEKLFF,-,TRBJ1-4,TRBV4-2
CATQGVGTDTQYF,-,TRBJ2-3,TRBV15
CASSATGTSNSPLHF,-,TRBJ1-6,TRBV9
CASSPHSGTGVYEKLFF,-,TRBJ1-4,TRBV5-4
CASSKASTVWAEQFF,few,TRBJ2-1,TRBV5-4
CASSQVSGAGTNYGYTF,-,TRBJ1-2,TRBV4-2
CASRVTGQGNTEAFF,-,TRBJ1-1,TRBV27
CASSYSVLSADTQYF,-,TRBJ2-3,TRBV6-5
CASSLARVREERDTQYF,-,TRBJ2-3,TRBV7-9
CASSSLAGAYNEQFF,few,TRBJ2-1,TRBV5-6
CASSPSGGYGYTF,-,TRBJ1-2,TRBV5-6
CASRGQGGREQYF,-,TRBJ2-7,TRBV19
CASSKTSGQHYEQYF,-,TRBJ2-7,TRBV21-1
CASSLAQGNYGYTF,few,TRBJ1-2,TRBV11-3
CASSLFTTHSSYEQYF,-,TRBJ2-7,TRBV7-8
CATRRGVRGSEAFF,-,TRBJ1-1,TRBV6-5
CASSESQGAPTDTQYF,-,TRBJ2-3,TRBV5-6
CASSQFIPGQGSSPLHF,-,TRBJ1-6,TRBV4-2
CASRPTGMNTEAFF,-,TRBJ1-1,TRBV28
CASRRFGTGADFGNYGYTF,few,TRBJ1-2,TRBV2
CASSPGGPEQYF,-,TRBJ2-7,TRBV7-6
CASRGQERGSYFRQYF,once,TRBJ2-7,TRBV2
CASTGVGTGELFF,-,TRBJ2-2,TRBV25-1
CAITRQGERNTEAFF,-,TRBJ1-1,TRBV10-3
CASSWSGAGGSNEQYF,-,TRBJ2-7,TRBV6-5
CASSPTGGNYEQYF,-,TRBJ2-7,TRBV19
CASSKVLEASHEQFF,-,TRBJ2-1,TRBV27
CASSYSGQQIYEQYF,-,TRBJ2-7,TRBV6-6
CASSTGVNTEAFF,-,TRBJ1-1,TRBV2
CASSLRGHNEQFF,-,TRBJ2-1,TRBV5-4
CASSADRVNYGYTF,once,TRBJ1-2,TRBV6-5
CASSQTGGGFTF,-,TRBJ1-2,TRBV5-4
CASTKRGLATYEQYF,-,TRBJ2-7,TRBV27
CSVDGGTRTEAFF,-,TRBJ1-1,TRBV29-1
CASSPTAATTDTQYF,-,TRBJ2-3,TRBV25-1
CASSSIPGQGARGNQPQHF,-,TRBJ1-5,TRBV28
CASSAGGGGRLNEQFF,-,TRBJ2-1,TRBV19
CASSLARQGATEAFF,-,TRBJ1-1,TRBV18
CASCQGTHSYEQYF,-,TRBJ2-7,TRBV5-1
CASSVGQGPQHF,-,TRBJ1-5,TRBV9
CASSHQRGTEAFF,-,TRBJ1-1,TRBV5-1
CASSQGGPKTEAFF,-,TRBJ1-1,TRBV4-1
CASSLASADYGYTF,-,TRBJ1-2,TRBV5-1
CASSQLAKGDFAYEQYF,-,TRBJ2-7,TRBV4-1
CASSGGQVGEKLFF,-,TRBJ1-4,TRBV2
CASGLERGQAVGNTIYF,-,TRBJ1-3,TRBV12-5
CASSSVNRAYGYTF,-,TRBJ1-2,TRBV19
CASSWDRGKSPLHF,-,TRBJ1-6,TRBV6-5
CASSVDSGTGGEQYF,-,TRBJ2-7,TRBV7-9
CASRETAGANVLTF,-,TRBJ2-6,TRBV9
CASTPAGGYTEQFF,-,TRBJ2-1,TRBV13
CASSGQGNNEKLFF,-,TRBJ1-4,TRBV4-1
CASSLSGARSYEQYF,-,-,TRBV19
CASSPEQGGGNQPQHF,-,TRBJ1-5,TRBV18
CASSDTGRANYGYTF,-,TRBJ1-2,TRBV25-1
CASSADTSQSSPLHF,-,TRBJ1-6,TRBV28